This entry lists 28 T cell receptor beta chains sequenced from one sample in a study of radiation and T cells in renal cell carcinoma. Time point indicated: blood 4 weeks post-SBRT, at nephrectomy. Described treatment: 15 Gy SBRT to primary tumor, nephrectomy 4 weeks later. This table comes from immunoSEQ multiplex PCR, and its TCRdb copy is limited to in-frame clones, with some not included. This table holds 140,000 to 150,000 clones, around 88% found once. The starting material was blood, obtained from a patient whose treatment included radiotherapy and nephrectomy. All receptors derive from a woman aged 50 to 60 with renal cell carcinoma.

The chain joins TRBV11-2 to TRBJ1-1, with D possibly being TRBD1 (6 bases). Trimming took off 0 bases at V and 8 bases at J, with 10 bases between the two ends. The CDR3 contains 13 residues. Germline V gives CDR1 SGHAT, CDR2 FQNNGV. CDR3 protein: CASSLDPGDEAFF. CDR3 coding DNA: TGTGCCAGCAGCTTAGATCCAGGGGACGAAGCTTTCTTT. The full variable domain, in which reference TRBV11-2 and TRBJ1-1 provide the parts outside the CDR3, is EAGVAQSPRYKIIEKRQSVAFWCNPISGHATLYWYQQILGQGPKLLIQFQNNGVVDDSQLPKDRFSAERLKGVDSTLKIQPAKLEDSAVYLCASSLDPGDEAFFGQGTRLTVV.

The rearrangement links TRBV5-8 to TRBJ2-3, with D maybe TRBD2 (5 bases). Looked up from germline, CDR1 is SGHTS and CDR2 is YDEGEE. CDR3 length: 14 amino acids. Trimming pared 3 bases from V and 4 bases from J, leaving 12 bases between. CDR3 bases: TGTGCCAGCAGCTCCCTAGCTTTCCCAGATACGCAGTATTTT. Its translation is CASSSLAFPDTQYF.

The chain has TRBV14 and TRBJ2-7, with 7 bases fitting TRBD1. CDR1 and CDR2 (germline): SGHDN, FVKESK. The CDR3 has 13 residues. With V trimmed by 4 bases and J by 6 bases, 6 bases remained unmatched. The CDR3 DNA sequence: TGTGCCAGCAGCCCTGGGACAGATAGCGAGCAGTACTTC. Translated: CASSPGTDSEQYF.

The chain uses TRBV7-3 and TRBJ2-1, with 8 bases fitting TRBD2. From germline, CDR1 is SGHTA and CDR2 FQGTGA. V lost 0 bases, J lost 8 bases, and 9 bases stayed unmatched. This CDR3 is built from 16 residues. CDR3 loop: CASSLTSGRRIDEQFF. Written as DNA, the CDR3 is TGTGCCAGCAGCTTAACGAGCGGGAGACGGATCGATGAGCAGTTCTTC.

The V gene is TRBV28, the J gene TRBJ1-5, with TRBD1 identical over 7 bases. J gave up 3 bases and V 6 bases, and 11 bases lay outside the gene matches. The CDR3 covers 16 residues. CDR1 and CDR2 (germline): MDHEN, SYDVKM. The CDR3 DNA is TGTGCCAGCAGATTGGCCTTCGACAGGGTCAATCAGCCCCAGCATTTT. This translates into CASRLAFDRVNQPQHF.

This clone has only a few counts. The chain has TRBV5-1 and TRBJ1-5, with 10 bases matching TRBD1. V dropped 5 bases and J dropped 7; count of bases not matched to a gene: 9. This CDR3 is 15 amino acids long. The germline CDR1 and CDR2 sequences are SGHRS and YFSETQ. The DNA of the CDR3 is TGCGCCAGCAGATTCGGGACAGGGGAGGGACAGCCCCAGCATTTT. It is translated as CASRFGTGEGQPQHF.

V gene TRBV4-3 combines with J gene TRBJ1-1; D is unclear. Germline values: CDR1 LGHNA, CDR2 YSLEER. V lost 1 base and J 3 bases, leaving 9 bases between the germline ends. The CDR3 is 14 amino acids. CDR3 nucleotide sequence: TGCGCCAGCAGCCAAGTTATGGGATACACTGAAGCTTTCTTT. This sequence encodes CASSQVMGYTEAFF.

The rearrangement links TRBV19 to TRBJ2-2, with 9 nucleotides matching TRBD1. V lost 6 bases and J lost 4; bases outside the gene matches: 12. The CDR3 is made up of 17 amino acids. The germline CDR1 and CDR2 sequences are LNHDA and SQIVND (reference sequence). The CDR3 is CASRIGGQGFSTGELFF. The DNA for the CDR3 is TGTGCCAGTAGGATCGGGGGACAGGGTTTTAGCACCGGGGAGCTGTTTTTT.

This chain connects TRBV7-8 to TRBJ2-3; D is possibly TRBD2 (7 bases). The CDR3 has 15 amino acids. CDR1 is SGHVS, CDR2 FQNEAQ, per germline. The V gene lost 3 bases and the J gene lost 8 bases, with 18 bases spanning the gap. The CDR3 is CASSLGRGGHFTQYF. CDR3 DNA sequence: TGTGCCAGCAGCTTGGGGAGGGGGGGCCATTTTACGCAGTATTTT.

V is TRBV20-1 and J is TRBJ2-1; D not resolved. Germline CDR1 is DFQATT and CDR2 is SNEGSKA (reference sequence). CDR3 length: 8 amino acids. Trimming took off 3 bases at V and 10 bases at J, with 1 base between the two ends. The CDR3 DNA reads TGCAGTGCTAGGGAGCAGTTCTTC. Translated: CSAREQFF.

The V and J genes are TRBV6-6 and TRBJ2-7; TRBD2 is a possible D gene (6 bases). The V gene's germline CDR1 is MNHNY and CDR2 SVGAGI (reference sequence). Trimming took off 5 bases at V and 2 bases at J, with 10 bases between the two ends. The CDR3 sequence is 13 residues long. The CDR3 DNA sequence: TGTGCCAGCAGTCGCGGGGCTACCTACGAGCAGTACTTC. Protein product: CASSRGATYEQYF.

This sequence joins TRBV28 and TRBJ1-5; 9 nucleotides align to TRBD1. The CDR3 sequence is 16 residues long. V lost 6 bases to trimming and J lost 3 bases; unmatched junction nucleotides: 9. The germline V gene has CDR1 MDHEN and CDR2 SYDVKM. The CDR3 is CASRNPGQGYNQPQHF. DNA of the CDR3: TGTGCCAGCAGAAACCCGGGACAGGGTTACAATCAGCCCCAGCATTTT.

The rearrangement joins TRBV6-1 to TRBJ2-7; 8 nucleotides agree with TRBD1. The germline gives CDR1 MNHNS, CDR2 SASEGT. The CDR3 consists of 17 residues. Trimming removed 3 bases from V and 4 bases from J; junction bases left unmatched: 14. CDR3 nucleotide sequence: TGTGCCAGCAGTGAGGCCAAGGACAGGGTTCAGGGGTACGAGCAGTACTTC. Translating it yields CASSEAKDRVQGYEQYF.

The genes are TRBV7-2 and TRBJ2-1; 9 bases agree with TRBD2. The length of the CDR3 is 17 residues. J was trimmed by 7 bases and V by 3 bases; bases with no gene match: 13. Per germline, CDR1 SGHTA and CDR2 FQGNSA. CDR3 bases: TGTGCCAGCAGCTTTTCACCAGCGGGGGGTTCACTAAATGAGCAGTTCTTC. Translating gives CASSFSPAGGSLNEQFF.

DNA of the CDR3: TGTGCCAGTAGTATAGTAGGTCAACTAAATGAAAAACTGTTTTTT. The encoded protein is CASSIVGQLNEKLFF. The V call is TRBV19, the J call TRBJ1-4, with D unresolved. The CDR3 extends over 15 amino acids. CDR1 is LNHDA and CDR2 is SQIVND in the germline V gene (reference sequence). The germline V and J ends were trimmed by 1 base and 5 bases, with 11 bases remaining between them.

The chain couples TRBV5-6 to TRBJ1-2; tentatively, D is TRBD1 (6 bases). This CDR3 spans 12 amino acids. The ends were cut back, 5 bases at V and 3 bases at J, with 8 bases in the middle. Germline-derived CDR1 and CDR2 are SGHDT and YYEEEE. CDR3 loop: CASSQGHYGYTF. The CDR3 region has the DNA TGTGCCAGCAGTCAGGGGCACTATGGCTACACCTTC.

V usage is TRBV6-5 and J usage is TRBJ1-1; D not resolved. There are 13 residues in the CDR3. CDR1 and CDR2 from the germline V gene are MNHEY and SVGAGI. Between the trimmed V and J ends, which lost 5 bases and 5 bases, there was a span of 12 bases. As DNA, the CDR3 is TGTGCCAGCAGTCCCAACCTGGGGACTGAAGCTTTCTTT. As protein: CASSPNLGTEAFF.

This clone was seen only once. The V call is TRBV5-6, the J call TRBJ2-4; perhaps TRBD1 as D (5 bases). This CDR3 spans 17 amino acids. Trimming took 3 bases from V and 0 from J, leaving 16 bases between them. Germline assignment: CDR1 SGHDT and CDR2 YYEEEE. CDR3 region: CASSSYVRQLAKNIQYF. CDR3 sequence (DNA): TGTGCCAGCAGCTCGTACGTACGACAGCTAGCCAAAAACATTCAGTACTTC.

This clone was picked up one time. The chain is built from TRBV10-3 and TRBJ1-4; D is perhaps TRBD1 (5 bases). CDR3 size: 13 residues. The V gene's germline CDR1 is ENHRY and CDR2 SYGVKD. The V gene lost 3 bases and the J gene lost 7 bases, with 9 bases spanning the gap. CDR3 DNA: TGTGCCATCAGTGAAGCAGGGTTTGAAAAACTGTTTTTT. Protein sequence: CAISEAGFEKLFF.

V usage is TRBV7-2 and J usage is TRBJ1-4; unclear D gene. Germline CDR1 is SGHTA and CDR2 is FQGNSA. This CDR3 has 15 residues. V was clipped by 5 bases and J by 2 bases, with 12 bases between them. This chain's CDR3 is CASSIGVSTNEKLFF. The CDR3 region has the DNA TGTGCCAGCAGCATAGGAGTTTCCACTAATGAAAAACTGTTTTTT.

The chain has TRBV11-2 and TRBJ2-3; D ambiguous. From germline, CDR1 is SGHAT and CDR2 FQNNGV. This CDR3 is 12 amino acids long. Trimming took 3 bases from V and 5 from J, leaving 6 bases between them. CDR3 residues: CASSLDGDTQYF. In nucleotides, the CDR3 is TGTGCCAGCAGCTTGGACGGAGATACGCAGTATTTT.

This CDR3 is CASSPGQGDTEAFF. The CDR3 DNA reads as TGTGCCAGCAGCCCGGGACAGGGGGACACTGAAGCTTTCTTT. The V and J genes are TRBV6-6 and TRBJ1-1, with 11 bases fitting TRBD1. CDR3 length: 14 amino acids. Germline values: CDR1 MNHNY, CDR2 SVGAGI (reference sequence). V lost 6 bases, J lost 3 bases, and 3 bases stayed unmatched.

V usage is TRBV19 and J usage is TRBJ2-5, with D possibly matching TRBD1 (6 bases). Trimming took off 7 bases at V and 5 bases at J, with 20 bases between the two ends. This CDR3 contains 15 residues. CDR1 and CDR2 from the germline V gene are LNHDA and SQIVND (reference sequence). The CDR3 protein is CASMDSGTPWETQYF. For the CDR3, the DNA is TGTGCCAGTATGGATTCCGGGACACCCTGGGAGACCCAGTACTTC. Full variable domain (rest looked up from reference TRBV19 and TRBJ2-5): DGGITQSPKYLFRKEGQNVTLSCEQNLNHDAMYWYRQDPGQGLRLIYYSQIVNDFQKGDIAEGYSVSREKKESFPLTVTSAQKNPTAFYLCASMDSGTPWETQYFGPGTRLLVL.

The V and J genes are TRBV15 and TRBJ1-1; a possible D gene is TRBD1 (5 bases). V lost 0 bases and J 8 bases, leaving 10 bases between the germline ends. Germline CDR1 LNHNV, CDR2 YYDKDF (reference sequence). CDR3 length: 13 amino acids. The CDR3 is CATSRDRQPEAFF. For the CDR3, the DNA is TGTGCCACCAGCAGAGATCGACAGCCAGAAGCTTTCTTT. The variable domain in full, completed from reference TRBV15 and TRBJ1-1, reads DAMVIQNPRYQVTQFGKPVTLSCSQTLNHNVMYWYQQKSSQAPKLLFHYYDKDFNNEADTPDNFQSRRPNTSFCFLDIRSPGLGDTAMYLCATSRDRQPEAFFGQGTRLTVV.

The V call is TRBV4-3, the J call TRBJ2-7, with D maybe TRBD1 (6 bases). Germline V gives CDR1 LGHNA, CDR2 YSLEER. The CDR3 consists of 13 residues. V dropped 1 base and J dropped 5 bases, with 9 bases sitting between them. The CDR3 sequence is CASSQGQADEQYF. As DNA, the CDR3 is TGCGCCAGCAGCCAAGGACAGGCCGACGAGCAGTACTTC.

The gene calls are TRBV5-4 and TRBJ1-1; D perhaps matches TRBD1 (5 bases). Trimming left V 6 bases short and J 0 bases short, with 12 bases between. This CDR3 has 14 amino acids. Germline values: CDR1 SGHNT, CDR2 YYREEE (reference sequence). CDR3 coding DNA: TGTGCCAGCACACGAGGGGTCATGAACACTGAAGCTTTCTTT. It is translated as CASTRGVMNTEAFF.

The chain links TRBV19 to TRBJ2-1, with 10 bases matching TRBD2. CDR1 and CDR2 from the germline V gene are LNHDA and SQIVND (reference sequence). The CDR3 sequence is 15 residues long. V shed 10 bases, J shed 7 bases, and the junction held 13 bases outside the gene matches. The chain's CDR3 is CATNSGRSRENEQFF. The CDR3 DNA follows: TGTGCCACTAATAGCGGGAGGTCTAGGGAGAATGAGCAGTTCTTC.

This clone has only a few counts. The chain combines TRBV13 with TRBJ1-1; D not certain. Germline V gene lookup returns CDR1 PRHDT and CDR2 FYEKMQ (reference sequence). Trimming stripped 0 bases from V and 1 base from J, with 6 bases between. CDR3 length: 14 amino acids. The CDR3 nucleotides are TGTGCCAGCAGCTTAGGCCCGACGAACACTGAAGCTTTCTTT. It codes for CASSLGPTNTEAFF. Full variable domain (rest looked up from reference TRBV13 and TRBJ1-1): AAGVIQSPRHLIKEKRETATLKCYPIPRHDTVYWYQQGPGQDPQFLISFYEKMQSDKGSIPDRFSAQQFSDYHSELNMSSLELGDSALYFCASSLGPTNTEAFFGQGTRLTVV.